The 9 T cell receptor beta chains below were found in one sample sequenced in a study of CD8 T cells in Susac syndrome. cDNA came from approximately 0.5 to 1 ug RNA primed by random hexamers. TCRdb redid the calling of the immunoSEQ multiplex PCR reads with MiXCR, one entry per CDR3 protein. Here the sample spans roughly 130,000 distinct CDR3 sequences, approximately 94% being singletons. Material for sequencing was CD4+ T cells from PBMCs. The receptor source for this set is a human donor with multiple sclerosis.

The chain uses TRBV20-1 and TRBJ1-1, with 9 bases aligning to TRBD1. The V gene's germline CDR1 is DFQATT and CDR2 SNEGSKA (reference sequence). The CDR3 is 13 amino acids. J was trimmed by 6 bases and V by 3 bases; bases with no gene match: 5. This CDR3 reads CSARGDRAPEAFF. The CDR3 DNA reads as TGCAGTGCTAGGGGGGACAGGGCCCCTGAAGCTTTCTTT.

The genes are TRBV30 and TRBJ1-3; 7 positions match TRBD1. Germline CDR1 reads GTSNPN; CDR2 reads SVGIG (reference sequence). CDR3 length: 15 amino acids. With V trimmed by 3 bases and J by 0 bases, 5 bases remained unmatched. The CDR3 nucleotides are TGTGCCTGGAGGCTACAGGGGTTCTCTGGAAACACCATATATTTT. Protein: CAWRLQGFSGNTIYF.

CDR3 sequence reads: CASSLGPRYEQYF. Here the CDR3 DNA reads TGTGCCAGCAGTTTAGGGCCAAGGTACGAGCAGTACTTC. The V and J genes are TRBV28 and TRBJ2-7; unclear D gene. V was cut by 2 bases and J by 4 bases, with 9 bases left in between. Germline V gene sequence: CDR1 MDHEN, CDR2 SYDVKM. CDR3 length: 13 amino acids.

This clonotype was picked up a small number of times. The CDR3 sequence is CASRQGNYGYTF. The CDR3 DNA reads as TGTGCCAGCAGGCAGGGGAACTATGGCTACACCTTC. This chain joins TRBV12-3 or TRBV12-4 and TRBJ1-2; possibly TRBD1 for D (6 bases). V lost 6 bases to trimming and J lost 2 bases, with 7 bases between them. The CDR3 runs to 12 residues.

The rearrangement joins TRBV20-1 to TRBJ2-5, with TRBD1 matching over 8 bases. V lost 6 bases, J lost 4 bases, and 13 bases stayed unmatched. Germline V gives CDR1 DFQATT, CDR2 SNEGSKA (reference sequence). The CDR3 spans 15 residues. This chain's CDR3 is CSARIGGQERETQYF. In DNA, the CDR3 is TGCAGTGCCCGTATAGGGGGACAGGAAAGAGAGACCCAGTACTTC.

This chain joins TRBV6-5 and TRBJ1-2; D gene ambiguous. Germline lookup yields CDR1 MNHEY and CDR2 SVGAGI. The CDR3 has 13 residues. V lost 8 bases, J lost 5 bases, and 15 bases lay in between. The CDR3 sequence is CASSLTVGYGYTF. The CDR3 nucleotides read TGTGCCAGCTCCCTAACAGTTGGGTATGGCTACACCTTC.

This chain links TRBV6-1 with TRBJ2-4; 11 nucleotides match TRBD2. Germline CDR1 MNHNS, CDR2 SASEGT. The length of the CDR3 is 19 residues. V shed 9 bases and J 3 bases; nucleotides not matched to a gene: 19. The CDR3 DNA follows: TGTGCCAGTTACCCTCTACTAGCGGGAGAGGTGGGCGGCAAAAACATTCAGTACTTC. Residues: CASYPLLAGEVGGKNIQYF.

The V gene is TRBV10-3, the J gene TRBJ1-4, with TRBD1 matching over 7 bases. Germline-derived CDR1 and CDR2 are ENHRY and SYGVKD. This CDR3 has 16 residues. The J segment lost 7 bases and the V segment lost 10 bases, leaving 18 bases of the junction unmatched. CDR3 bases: TGTGCCAGCGCGCCCTCTTTCACAGGGGATGTTGAAAAACTGTTTTTT. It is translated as CASAPSFTGDVEKLFF.

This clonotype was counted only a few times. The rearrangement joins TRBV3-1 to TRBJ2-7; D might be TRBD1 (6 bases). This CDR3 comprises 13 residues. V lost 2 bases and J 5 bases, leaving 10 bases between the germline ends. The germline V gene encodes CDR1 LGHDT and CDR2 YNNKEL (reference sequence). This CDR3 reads CASSQNRADEQYF. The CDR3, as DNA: TGTGCCAGCAGCCAAAACAGGGCCGACGAGCAGTACTTC.